One T cell receptor (beta chain) is described in this entry. Its antigen is still unknown. These data originate in a study of OX40 agonist ivuxolimab in advanced cancers. Across the whole study: Prior anti-PD-1, anti-PD-L1 or anti-CTLA-4 therapy was allowed; 40% had some.

The V gene's germline CDR1 is MNHNY and CDR2 SVGAGI (reference sequence). V shed 4 bases, J shed 11 bases, and the junction held 7 bases outside the gene matches. There are 13 residues in the CDR3. TCRdb's copy holds only in-frame clones and misses some; the assay was immunoSEQ multiplex PCR. This sample has roughly 19,000 clones; 60% to 80% occur once, and the top ten carry 15% to 20%. Study outcomes and limitations: Low normalized T-cell clonal expansion was also seen in some nonresponders.

Sequences were derived from CD4+ or CD8+ T cells sorted from blood, sampled in a trial of the OX40 agonist ivuxolimab. The clonotype comes from an adult with an advanced solid tumor such as melanoma, head and neck, liver or kidney cancer. This rearrangement joins TRBV6-6 to TRBJ2-7; 11 bases agree with TRBD2. The CDR3 coding sequence is TGTGCCAGCAGTTTGGGACTAGCGGCTGAGGAGTACTTC. Amino acids: CASSLGLAAEEYF.